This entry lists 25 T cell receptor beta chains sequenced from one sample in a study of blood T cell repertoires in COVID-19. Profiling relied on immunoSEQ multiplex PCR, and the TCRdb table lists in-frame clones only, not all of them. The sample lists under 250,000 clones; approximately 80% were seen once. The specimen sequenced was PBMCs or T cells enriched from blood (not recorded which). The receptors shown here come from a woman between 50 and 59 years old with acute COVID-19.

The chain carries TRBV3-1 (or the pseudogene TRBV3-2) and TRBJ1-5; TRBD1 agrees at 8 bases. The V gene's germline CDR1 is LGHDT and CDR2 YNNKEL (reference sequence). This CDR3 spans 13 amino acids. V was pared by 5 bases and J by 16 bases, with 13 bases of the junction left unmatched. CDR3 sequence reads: CASSTTPGQAKHF. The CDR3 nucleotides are TGTGCCAGCAGCACGACTCCGGGACAGGCAAAACATTTT.

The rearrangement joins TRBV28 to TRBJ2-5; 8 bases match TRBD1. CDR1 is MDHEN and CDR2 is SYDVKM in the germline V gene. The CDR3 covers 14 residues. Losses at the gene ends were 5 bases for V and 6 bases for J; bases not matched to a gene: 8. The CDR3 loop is CASSGPGGQKTQYF. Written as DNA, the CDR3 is TGTGCCAGCAGTGGACCAGGGGGCCAGAAGACCCAGTACTTC.

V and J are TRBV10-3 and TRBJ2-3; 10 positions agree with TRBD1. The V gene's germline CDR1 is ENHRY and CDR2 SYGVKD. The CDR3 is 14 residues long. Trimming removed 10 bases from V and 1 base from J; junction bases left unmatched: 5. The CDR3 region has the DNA TGTGCCACCAAGACAGGGGGCGGCACAGATACGCAGTATTTT. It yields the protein CATKTGGGTDTQYF.

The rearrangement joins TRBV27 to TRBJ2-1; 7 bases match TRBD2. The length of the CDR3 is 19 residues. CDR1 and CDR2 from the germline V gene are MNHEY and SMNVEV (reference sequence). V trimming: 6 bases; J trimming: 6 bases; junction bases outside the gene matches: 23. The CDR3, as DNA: TGTGCCAGCAGCCCAATCCGGGGGAGGGCCGGGGTGGAGAGCAATGAGCAGTTCTTC. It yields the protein CASSPIRGRAGVESNEQFF.

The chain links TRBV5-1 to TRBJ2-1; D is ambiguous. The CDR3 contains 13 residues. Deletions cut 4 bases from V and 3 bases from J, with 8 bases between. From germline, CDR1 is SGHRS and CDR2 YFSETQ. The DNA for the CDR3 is TGCGCCAGCAGCGAGCTATTCTACAATGAGCAGTTCTTC. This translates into CASSELFYNEQFF.

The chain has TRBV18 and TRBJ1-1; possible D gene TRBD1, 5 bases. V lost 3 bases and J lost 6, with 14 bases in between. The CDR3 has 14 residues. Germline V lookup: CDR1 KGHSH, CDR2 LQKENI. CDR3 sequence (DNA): TGTGCCAGCTCACCGGGGGGGAACGGGGCTGAAGCTTTCTTT. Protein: CASSPGGNGAEAFF.

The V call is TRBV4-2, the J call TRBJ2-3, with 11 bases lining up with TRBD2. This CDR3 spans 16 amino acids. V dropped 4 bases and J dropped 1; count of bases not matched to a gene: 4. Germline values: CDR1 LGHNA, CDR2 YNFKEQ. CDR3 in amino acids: CASSLGLAERTDTQYF. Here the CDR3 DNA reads TGTGCCAGCAGCCTGGGACTAGCGGAGCGCACAGATACGCAGTATTTT.

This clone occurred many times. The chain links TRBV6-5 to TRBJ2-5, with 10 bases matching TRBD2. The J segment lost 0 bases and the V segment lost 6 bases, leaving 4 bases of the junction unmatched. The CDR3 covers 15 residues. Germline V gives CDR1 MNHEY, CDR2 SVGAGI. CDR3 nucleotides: TGTGCCAGCAGGAGTAGCGGGGGGTACCAAGAGACCCAGTACTTC. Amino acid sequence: CASRSSGGYQETQYF.

CDR3 nucleotide sequence: TGTGCCAGCAGCCTACAGGGGTGGGGGATGCACACAGATACGCAGTATTTT. This gives the protein CASSLQGWGMHTDTQYF. The chain is built from TRBV7-9 and TRBJ2-3, with 7 nucleotides matching TRBD1. Germline-derived CDR1 and CDR2 are SEHNR and FQNEAQ (reference sequence). V lost 5 bases to trimming and J lost 2 bases; unmatched junction nucleotides: 13. The CDR3 sequence is 17 residues long.

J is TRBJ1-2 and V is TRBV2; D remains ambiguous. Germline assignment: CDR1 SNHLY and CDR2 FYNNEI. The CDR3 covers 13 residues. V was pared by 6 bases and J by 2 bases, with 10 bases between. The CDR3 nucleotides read TGTGCCAGCAGAGTCTGGGCAAACTATGGCTACACCTTC. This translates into CASRVWANYGYTF.

CDR3 DNA sequence: TGTGCCAGCGCCACCTTAGGGGGTCTTCAGGGGGCCGGGGCCAACGTCCTGACTTTC. This sequence encodes CASATLGGLQGAGANVLTF. The J gene is TRBJ2-6, the V gene TRBV7-2, with 8 bases that match TRBD1. The CDR3 spans 19 residues. Germline lookup yields CDR1 SGHTA and CDR2 FQGNSA. V dropped 8 bases and J dropped 4; count of bases not matched to a gene: 19. Filled out from reference TRBV7-2 and TRBJ2-6, the complete variable domain reads GAGVSQSPSNKVTEKGKDVELRCDPISGHTALYWYRQSLGQGLEFLIYFQGNSAPDKSGLPSDRFSAERTGGSVSTLTIQRTQQEDSAVYLCASATLGGLQGAGANVLTFGAGSRLTVL.

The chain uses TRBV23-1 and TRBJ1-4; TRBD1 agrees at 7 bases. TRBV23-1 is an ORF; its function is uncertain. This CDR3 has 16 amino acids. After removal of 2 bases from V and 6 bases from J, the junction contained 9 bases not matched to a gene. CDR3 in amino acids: CASSQPFRGVDEKLFF. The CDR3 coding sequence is TGCGCCAGCAGTCAACCCTTCAGGGGGGTAGATGAAAAACTGTTTTTT.

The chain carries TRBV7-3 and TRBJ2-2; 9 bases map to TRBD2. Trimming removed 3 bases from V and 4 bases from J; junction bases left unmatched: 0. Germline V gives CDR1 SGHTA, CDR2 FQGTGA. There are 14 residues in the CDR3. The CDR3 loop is CASSFSGGTGELFF. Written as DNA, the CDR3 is TGTGCCAGCAGCTTTAGCGGGGGCACCGGGGAGCTGTTTTTT.

For the CDR3, the DNA is TGTGCCAGCAGTTACAGTGGGTCCGGGGATGAGCAGTTCTTC. It encodes CASSYSGSGDEQFF. The chain is built from TRBV6-5 and TRBJ2-1; perhaps TRBD2 as D (5 bases). There are 14 residues in the CDR3. CDR1 MNHEY and CDR2 SVGAGI come from the germline V gene. V was pared by 2 bases and J by 8 bases, with 13 bases between.

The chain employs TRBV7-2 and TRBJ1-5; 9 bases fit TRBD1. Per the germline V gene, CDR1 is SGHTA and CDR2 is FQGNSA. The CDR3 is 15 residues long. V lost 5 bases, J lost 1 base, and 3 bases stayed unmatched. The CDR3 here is CASSQQGASNQPQHF. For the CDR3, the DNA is TGTGCCAGCAGCCAACAGGGGGCGAGCAATCAGCCCCAGCATTTT.

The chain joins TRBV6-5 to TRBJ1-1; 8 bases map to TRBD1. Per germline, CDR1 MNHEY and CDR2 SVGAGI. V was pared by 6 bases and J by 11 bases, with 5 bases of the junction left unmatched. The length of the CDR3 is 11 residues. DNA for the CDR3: TGTGCCAGCAGCCCGGACAGGGCGGCTTTCTTT. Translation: CASSPDRAAFF.

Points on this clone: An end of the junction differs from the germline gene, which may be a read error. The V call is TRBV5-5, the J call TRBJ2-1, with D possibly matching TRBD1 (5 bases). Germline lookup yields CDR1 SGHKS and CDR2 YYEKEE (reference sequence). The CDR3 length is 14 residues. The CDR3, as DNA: TGTGCCAGCAGCGGCTCAGGGTACTACGATGAGCAGTTCTTC. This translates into CASSGSGYYDEQFF. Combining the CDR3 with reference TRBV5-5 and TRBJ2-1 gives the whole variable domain DAGVTQSPTHLIKTRGQQVTLRCSPISGHKSVSWYQQVLGQGPQFIFQYYEKEERGRGNFPDRFSARQFPNYSSELNVNALLLGDSALYLCASSGSGYYDEQFFGPGTRLTVL.

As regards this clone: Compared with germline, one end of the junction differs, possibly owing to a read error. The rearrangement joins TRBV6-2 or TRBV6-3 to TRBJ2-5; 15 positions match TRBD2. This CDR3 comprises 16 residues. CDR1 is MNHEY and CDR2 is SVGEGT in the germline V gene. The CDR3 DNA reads TGTGCCAGCAGTACGGGACTAGCGGGGGGTCAAGTGACCCAGTACTTC. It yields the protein CASSTGLAGGQVTQYF.

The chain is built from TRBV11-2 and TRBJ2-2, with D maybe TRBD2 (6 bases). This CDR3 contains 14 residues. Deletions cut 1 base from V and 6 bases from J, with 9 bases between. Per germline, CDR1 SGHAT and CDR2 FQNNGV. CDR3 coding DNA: TGTGCCAGCAGCTTAGGTCCGGGGGCCGGGGAGCTGTTTTTT. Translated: CASSLGPGAGELFF. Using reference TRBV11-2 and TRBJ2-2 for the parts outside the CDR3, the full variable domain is EAGVAQSPRYKIIEKRQSVAFWCNPISGHATLYWYQQILGQGPKLLIQFQNNGVVDDSQLPKDRFSAERLKGVDSTLKIQPAKLEDSAVYLCASSLGPGAGELFFGEGSRLTVL.

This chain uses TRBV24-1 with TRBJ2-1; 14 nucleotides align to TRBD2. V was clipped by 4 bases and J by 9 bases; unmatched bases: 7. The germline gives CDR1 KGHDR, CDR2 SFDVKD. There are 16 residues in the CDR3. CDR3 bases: TGTGCCACCAGTGAACAGCCGGGACTAGCGGGAGTTGAGCAGTTCTTC. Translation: CATSEQPGLAGVEQFF.

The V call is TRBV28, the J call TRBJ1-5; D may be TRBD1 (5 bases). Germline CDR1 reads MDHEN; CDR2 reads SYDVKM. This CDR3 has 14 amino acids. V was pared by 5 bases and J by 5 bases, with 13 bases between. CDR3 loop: CASSPPGHYQPQHF. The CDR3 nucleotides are TGTGCCAGCAGTCCCCCCGGACATTATCAGCCCCAGCATTTT.

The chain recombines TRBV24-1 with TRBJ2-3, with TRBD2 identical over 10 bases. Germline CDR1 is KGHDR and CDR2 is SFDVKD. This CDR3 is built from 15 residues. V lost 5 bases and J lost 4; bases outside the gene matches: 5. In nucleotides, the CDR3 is TGTGCCACCAGTGCCAGCGGGAGGGCCGCAGATACGCAGTATTTT. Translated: CATSASGRAADTQYF.

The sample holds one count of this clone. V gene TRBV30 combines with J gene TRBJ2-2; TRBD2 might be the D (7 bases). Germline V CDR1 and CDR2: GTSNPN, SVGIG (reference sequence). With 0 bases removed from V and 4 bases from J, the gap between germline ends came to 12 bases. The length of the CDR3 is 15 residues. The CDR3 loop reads CAWSVGGAGTGELFF. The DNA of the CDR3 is TGTGCCTGGAGTGTAGGGGGGGCAGGCACCGGGGAGCTGTTTTTT.

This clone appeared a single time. As DNA, the CDR3 is TGTGCCAGCAGTCGACTAGCGGGAGGGTCCAATGAGCAGTTCTTC. It translates to CASSRLAGGSNEQFF. The rearrangement uses TRBV28 and TRBJ2-1; TRBD2 matches 14 bases. Trimming took 5 bases from V and 6 from J; bases not matched to a gene: 3. The CDR3 totals 15 residues. Germline CDR1 and CDR2: MDHEN and SYDVKM.

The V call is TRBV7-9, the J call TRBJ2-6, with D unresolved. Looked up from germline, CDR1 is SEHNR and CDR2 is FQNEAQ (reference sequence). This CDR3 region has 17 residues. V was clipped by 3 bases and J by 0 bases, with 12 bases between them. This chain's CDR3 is CASSFRGSNSGANVLTF. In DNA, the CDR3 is TGTGCCAGCAGCTTTCGAGGCAGCAACTCTGGGGCCAACGTCCTGACTTTC. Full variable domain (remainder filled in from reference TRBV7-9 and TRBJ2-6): DTGVSQNPRHKITKRGQNVTFRCDPISEHNRLYWYRQTLGQGPEFLTYFQNEAQLEKSRLLSDRFSAERPKGSFSTLEIQRTEQGDSAMYLCASSFRGSNSGANVLTFGAGSRLTVL.